The clone carrying this TCR beta chain was observed a few times. The antigen is not known. Together with a sample-barcoded 5' primer, a J-beta primer mix was included in a second PCR lasting about 7 to 11 cycles. A tag from a template-switch adaptor with 12 random nucleotides marked each cDNA molecule. TCRdb used MiXCR to reprocess the 5' RACE reads, holding one entry per CDR3 protein. This sample has roughly 2 million distinct CDR3 sequences, with around 50% found just once. Trimming cost V 5 bases and J 0 bases, with 14 bases left between them. The CDR3 is made up of 16 amino acids. The germline gives CDR1 SGHAT, CDR2 FQDESV (reference sequence). The source of the sample is a study of blood T cells in healthy people across ages. Study-wide results and caveats: Older age went with lower TCR beta diversity per million T cells, in a roughly linear way. A greater number of naive CD4+ cells and higher diversity distinguished long-lived donors from aged donors.

The J gene is TRBJ2-1, the V gene TRBV11-1; D is unclear. This clonotype was sampled from a woman aged 40-49 years in good health. The sequenced material came from blood. CDR3: CASSPYRNPSYNEQFF. In nucleotides, the CDR3 is TGTGCCAGCAGCCCCTACCGTAACCCCTCCTACAATGAGCAGTTCTTC.